The source of this T cell receptor (beta chain) is a study of PD-L1 blockade in urothelial cancer. Study summary: Researchers looked at the blood 3 weeks (second dose) and 6 weeks after treatment began. Median blood clonality was about 0.081, with about 86,000 unique TCRs.

V was cut by 0 bases and J by 9 bases, with 15 bases left in between. CDR1 and CDR2 (germline): MNHNY, SVGAGI (reference sequence). The CDR3 extends over 14 amino acids. Time point here: pretreatment peripheral blood. Each PCR reaction had synthetic TCR analog templates spiked into it. Clones were read by immunoSEQ multiplex PCR, and TCRdb kept only the in-frame ones, dropping some. This table holds about 88,000 clones, approximately 88% found once. Sequencing was performed on PBMCs, taken around atezolizumab (anti-PD-L1) treatment. The sequence derives from a woman of 80 years or more with urothelial cancer. The rearrangement links TRBV6-6 to TRBJ2-7; no firm D call. CDR3 in amino acids: CASSYSARPYGQYF. The CDR3, as DNA: TGTGCCAGCAGTTACTCGGCCAGGCCGTATGGGCAGTACTTC.